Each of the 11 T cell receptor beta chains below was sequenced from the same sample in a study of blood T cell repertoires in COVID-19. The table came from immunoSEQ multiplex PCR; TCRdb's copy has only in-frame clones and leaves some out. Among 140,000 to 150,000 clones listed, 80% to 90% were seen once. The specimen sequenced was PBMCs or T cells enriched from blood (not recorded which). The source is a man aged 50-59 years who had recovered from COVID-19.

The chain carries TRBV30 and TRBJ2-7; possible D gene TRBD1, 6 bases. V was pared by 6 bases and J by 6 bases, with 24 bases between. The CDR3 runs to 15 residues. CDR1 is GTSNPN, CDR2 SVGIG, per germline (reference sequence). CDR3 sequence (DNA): TGTGCCTGCCCACTTCCCAAACAGGGCAGGGGCGAGCAGTACTTC. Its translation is CACPLPKQGRGEQYF.

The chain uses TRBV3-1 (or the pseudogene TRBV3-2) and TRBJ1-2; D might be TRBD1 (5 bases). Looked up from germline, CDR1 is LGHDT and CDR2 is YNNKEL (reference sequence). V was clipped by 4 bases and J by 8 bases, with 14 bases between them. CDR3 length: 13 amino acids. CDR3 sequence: CASSRDGGRGYTF. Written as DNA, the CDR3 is TGTGCCAGCAGCCGGGACGGGGGGAGAGGCTACACCTTC.

CDR3 coding DNA: TGTGCCACCAGTGATTTCGGTGCAGGGTCGTACACAGATACGCAGTATTTT. Its protein product is CATSDFGAGSYTDTQYF. The rearrangement links TRBV24-1 to TRBJ2-3; tentatively, D is TRBD1 (5 bases). V was shortened by 1 base and J by 2 bases, with 15 bases between the two germline ends. The CDR3 is made up of 17 amino acids. Germline V gene lookup returns CDR1 KGHDR and CDR2 SFDVKD.

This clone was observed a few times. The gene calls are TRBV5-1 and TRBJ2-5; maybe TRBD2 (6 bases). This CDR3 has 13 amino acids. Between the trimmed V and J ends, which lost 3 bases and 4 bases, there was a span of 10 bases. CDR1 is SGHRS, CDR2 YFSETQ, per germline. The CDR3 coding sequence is TGCGCCAGCAGCTATTCCGGGGGAGAGACCCAGTACTTC. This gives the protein CASSYSGGETQYF. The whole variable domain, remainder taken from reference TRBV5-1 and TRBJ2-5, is KAGVTQTPRYLIKTRGQQVTLSCSPISGHRSVSWYQQTPGQGLQFLFEYFSETQRNKGNFPGRFSGRQFSNSRSEMNVSTLELGDSALYLCASSYSGGETQYFGPGTRLLVL.

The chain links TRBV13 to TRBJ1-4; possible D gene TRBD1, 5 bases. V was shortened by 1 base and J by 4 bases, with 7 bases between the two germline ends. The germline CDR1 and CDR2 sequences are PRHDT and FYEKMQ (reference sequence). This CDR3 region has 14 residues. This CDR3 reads CASSLARGNEKLFF. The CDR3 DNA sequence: TGTGCCAGCAGCTTAGCAAGGGGTAATGAAAAACTGTTTTTT. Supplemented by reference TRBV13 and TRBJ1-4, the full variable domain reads AAGVIQSPRHLIKEKRETATLKCYPIPRHDTVYWYQQGPGQDPQFLISFYEKMQSDKGSIPDRFSAQQFSDYHSELNMSSLELGDSALYFCASSLARGNEKLFFGSGTQLSVL.

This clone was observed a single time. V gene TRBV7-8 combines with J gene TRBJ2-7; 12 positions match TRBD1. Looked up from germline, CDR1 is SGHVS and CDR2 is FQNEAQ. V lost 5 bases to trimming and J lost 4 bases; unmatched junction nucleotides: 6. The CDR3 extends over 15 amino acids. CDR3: CASSLGGQGAYEQYV. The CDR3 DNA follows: TGTGCCAGCAGCCTAGGGGGACAGGGGGCTTACGAGCAGTACGTC.

The CDR3 region is CASSDVSTDTQYF. Here the CDR3 DNA reads TGTGCCAGCAGTGACGTCAGCACAGATACGCAGTATTTT. The chain joins TRBV2 to TRBJ2-3, with D unclear. CDR1 is SNHLY, CDR2 FYNNEI, per germline. V lost 3 bases to trimming and J lost 0 bases, with 4 bases between them. The length of the CDR3 is 13 residues.

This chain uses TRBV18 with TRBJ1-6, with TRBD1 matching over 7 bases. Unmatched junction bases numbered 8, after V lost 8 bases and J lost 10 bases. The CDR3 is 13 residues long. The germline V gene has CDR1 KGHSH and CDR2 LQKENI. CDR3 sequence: CASEPGGGSPLHF. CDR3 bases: TGTGCCAGCGAACCAGGGGGAGGATCACCCCTCCACTTT.

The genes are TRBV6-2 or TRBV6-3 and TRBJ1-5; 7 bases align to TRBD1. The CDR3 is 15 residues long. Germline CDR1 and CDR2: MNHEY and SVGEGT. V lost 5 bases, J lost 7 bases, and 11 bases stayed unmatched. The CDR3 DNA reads TGTGCCAGCAGTGGCCTACAGGGGTCCAAACAGCCCCAGCATTTT. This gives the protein CASSGLQGSKQPQHF.

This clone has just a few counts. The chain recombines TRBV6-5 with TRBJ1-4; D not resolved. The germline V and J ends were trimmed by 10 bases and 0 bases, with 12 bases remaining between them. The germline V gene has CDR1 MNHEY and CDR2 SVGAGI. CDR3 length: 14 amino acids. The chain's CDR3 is CATTYSATNEKLFF. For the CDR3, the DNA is TGTGCCACTACCTATTCTGCAACTAATGAAAAACTGTTTTTT.

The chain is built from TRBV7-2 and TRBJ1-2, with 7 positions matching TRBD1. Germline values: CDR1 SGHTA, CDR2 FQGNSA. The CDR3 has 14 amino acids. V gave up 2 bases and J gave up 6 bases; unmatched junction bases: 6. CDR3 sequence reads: CASSLNPGGDGYTF. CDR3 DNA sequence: TGTGCCAGCAGCTTAAATCCAGGGGGAGATGGCTACACCTTC.